A selection of T cell receptor beta chains follows, all from one sample in a study of OX40 agonist ivuxolimab in advanced cancers. Produced via immunoSEQ multiplex PCR; TCRdb's table is partial and in-frame only. The sample carries some 50,000 clones, roughly 86% recorded once. The sequenced sample was CD4+ or CD8+ T cells sorted from blood, obtained in a trial of the OX40 agonist ivuxolimab. These TCRs come from an adult with an advanced solid tumor such as melanoma, head and neck, liver or kidney cancer. Both conserved end residues are part of each CDR3. The D gene is left open where the match is weak. Clone size is given for some rows only: seen once, a few or many times, or a class if the clone is expanded.

J,size,D,V,CDR3,DNA
TRBJ2-5,-,-,TRBV7-3,CASSPQETQYF,TGTGCCAGCAGCCCCCAAGAGACCCAGTACTTC
TRBJ2-3,-,TRBD2,TRBV5-1,CASRPGTSGATDTQYF,TGCGCCAGCAGGCCCGGGACTAGCGGGGCCACAGATACGCAGTATTTT
TRBJ2-1,-,TRBD2,TRBV18,CASSPLVAGNNEQFF,TGTGCCAGCTCACCACTCGTAGCGGGAAACAATGAGCAGTTCTTC
TRBJ2-7,-,-,TRBV5-5,CASSFQYEQYF,TGTGCCAGCAGCTTTCAGTACGAGCAGTACTTC
TRBJ2-5,-,-,TRBV18,CASSNSLRGETQYF,TGTGCCAGCTCGAACAGTTTACGTGGAGAGACCCAGTACTTC
TRBJ2-7,-,-,TRBV6-6,CASSPRQDLNYEQYF,TGTGCCAGCAGCCCCAGACAGGACCTAAACTACGAGCAGTACTTC
TRBJ2-1,-,TRBD2,TRBV7-9,CASSPRLAGDINEQFF,TGTGCCAGCAGCCCCCGACTAGCGGGAGATATAAATGAGCAGTTCTTC
TRBJ2-1,-,TRBD1,TRBV10-1,CASSAGTGGLDEQFF,TGCGCCAGCAGCGCCGGGACAGGGGGTTTGGATGAGCAGTTCTTC
TRBJ2-3,-,-,TRBV28,CASSYGLPDTQYF,TGTGCCAGCAGTTATGGACTGCCAGATACGCAGTATTTT
TRBJ1-3,-,-,TRBV7-9,CASRPQGRAIGNTIYF,TGTGCCAGCAGACCCCAGGGCAGGGCTATCGGAAACACCATATATTTT
TRBJ1-4,-,-,TRBV7-8,CASSSGTANEKLFF,TGTGCCAGCAGCTCCGGGACGGCTAATGAAAAACTGTTTTTT
TRBJ2-4,-,-,TRBV29-1,CSVDRLAKNIQYF,TGCAGCGTTGATCGGTTAGCCAAAAACATTCAGTACTTC
TRBJ1-2,-,TRBD1,TRBV6-4,CASSPGQEGYGYTF,TGTGCCAGCAGCCCGGGACAGGAAGGGTATGGCTACACCTTC
TRBJ2-3,-,-,TRBV2,CASRTGRTDTQYF,TGTGCCAGCAGGACAGGGAGGACAGATACGCAGTATTTT
TRBJ1-5,-,TRBD1,TRBV6-5,CASTPRFTGDQPQHF,TGTGCCAGCACCCCCCGGTTCACAGGGGATCAGCCCCAGCATTTT
TRBJ2-1,-,-,TRBV29-1,CSVVIRYNEQFF,TGCAGCGTTGTTATAAGATACAATGAGCAGTTCTTC
TRBJ2-5,-,TRBD1,TRBV5-4,CASSEYPGQGPGETQYF,TGTGCCAGCAGCGAATACCCGGGACAGGGGCCAGGGGAGACCCAGTACTTC
TRBJ2-7,-,TRBD2,TRBV18,CASSPQASGRKYEQYF,TGTGCCAGCTCACCACAGGCTAGCGGGAGAAAGTACGAGCAGTACTTC
TRBJ2-1,-,-,TRBV2,CASSESVRRAREQFF,TGTGCCAGCAGTGAATCGGTGAGGAGAGCGCGTGAGCAGTTCTTC
TRBJ1-2,once,-,TRBV19,CASSSRTTRKYGYTF,TGTGCCAGTAGTTCTAGGACAACGAGGAAGTATGGCTACACCTTC
TRBJ2-7,-,TRBD2,TRBV27,CASSLGTSGRGGLYEQYF,TGTGCCAGCAGTTTGGGGACTAGCGGGAGAGGGGGGTTGTACGAGCAGTACTTC
TRBJ2-1,-,TRBD2,TRBV6-5,CASSYSRRLAGNEQFF,TGTGCCAGCAGTTACTCGAGGAGGCTAGCGGGAAATGAGCAGTTCTTC
TRBJ2-1,-,TRBD2,TRBV7-9,CASSLARTSGRTDNNEQFF,TGTGCCAGCAGCTTGGCCCGGACTAGCGGGAGGACGGATAACAATGAGCAGTTCTTC
TRBJ2-7,-,-,TRBV27,CASSLTTVGEQYF,TGTGCCAGCAGTTTAACGACCGTCGGGGAGCAGTACTTC
TRBJ2-3,-,-,TRBV7-3,CASSLRRITDTQYF,TGTGCCAGCAGCTTAAGAAGGATCACAGATACGCAGTATTTT
TRBJ2-1,-,TRBD2,TRBV7-7,CASSAGLAIYNEQFF,TGTGCTAGCAGCGCTGGACTAGCGATCTACAATGAGCAGTTCTTC
TRBJ2-1,-,-,TRBV7-9,CASSSPRSSYNEQFF,TGTGCCAGCAGCTCCCCCCGGAGCTCCTACAATGAGCAGTTCTTC
TRBJ1-5,-,-,TRBV15,CATSRGRDGHHQPQHF,TGTGCCACCAGCAGAGGCAGGGACGGTCATCATCAGCCCCAGCATTTT
TRBJ1-5,-,TRBD1,TRBV4-2,CASSQDWDRSLQPQHF,TGTGCCAGCAGCCAAGATTGGGACAGGTCTCTCCAGCCCCAGCATTTT
TRBJ2-7,-,-,TRBV5-8,CASSLAETGEPYEQYF,TGTGCCAGCAGCTTGGCCGAGACAGGCGAACCCTACGAGCAGTACTTC
TRBJ2-7,-,TRBD2,TRBV5-1,CASRRTSPSYEQYF,TGCGCCAGCAGGAGGACTAGCCCATCCTACGAGCAGTACTTC
TRBJ2-7,-,TRBD2,TRBV11-2,CASSLSHWTSGYEQYF,TGTGCCAGCAGCTTAAGTCATTGGACTAGCGGATACGAGCAGTACTTC
TRBJ1-1,-,TRBD1,TRBV4-1,CASSRGQGENTEAFF,TGCGCCAGCAGCCGAGGACAGGGAGAGAACACTGAAGCTTTCTTT
TRBJ2-7,-,TRBD2,TRBV7-9,CASSYGTSGRAGYEQYF,TGTGCCAGCAGCTACGGGACTAGCGGGAGGGCCGGGTACGAGCAGTACTTC
TRBJ2-1,-,TRBD2,TRBV9,CASSVDQRGYNEQFF,TGTGCCAGCAGCGTAGACCAGCGGGGGTACAATGAGCAGTTCTTC
TRBJ1-4,-,-,TRBV6-1,CASSRGANEKLFF,TGTGCCAGCAGCCGGGGGGCTAATGAAAAACTGTTTTTT
TRBJ2-3,-,TRBD2,TRBV28,CASSLGGVTQYF,TGTGCCAGCAGTTTAGGGGGGGTTACGCAGTATTTT
TRBJ2-1,-,-,TRBV7-2,CASSLGPETYRNEQFF,TGTGCCAGCAGCTTAGGCCCTGAGACATACCGGAATGAGCAGTTCTTC
TRBJ2-5,-,TRBD1,TRBV11-2,CASSYGTGVKGETQYF,TGTGCCAGCAGTTACGGGACAGGGGTCAAGGGAGAGACCCAGTACTTC
TRBJ2-1,-,TRBD2,TRBV15,CATSRIAGGNNEQFF,TGTGCCACCAGCAGAATAGCGGGAGGGAACAATGAGCAGTTCTTC
TRBJ2-1,-,-,TRBV27,CASSLGYNEQFF,TGTGCCAGCAGTTTAGGCTACAATGAGCAGTTCTTC